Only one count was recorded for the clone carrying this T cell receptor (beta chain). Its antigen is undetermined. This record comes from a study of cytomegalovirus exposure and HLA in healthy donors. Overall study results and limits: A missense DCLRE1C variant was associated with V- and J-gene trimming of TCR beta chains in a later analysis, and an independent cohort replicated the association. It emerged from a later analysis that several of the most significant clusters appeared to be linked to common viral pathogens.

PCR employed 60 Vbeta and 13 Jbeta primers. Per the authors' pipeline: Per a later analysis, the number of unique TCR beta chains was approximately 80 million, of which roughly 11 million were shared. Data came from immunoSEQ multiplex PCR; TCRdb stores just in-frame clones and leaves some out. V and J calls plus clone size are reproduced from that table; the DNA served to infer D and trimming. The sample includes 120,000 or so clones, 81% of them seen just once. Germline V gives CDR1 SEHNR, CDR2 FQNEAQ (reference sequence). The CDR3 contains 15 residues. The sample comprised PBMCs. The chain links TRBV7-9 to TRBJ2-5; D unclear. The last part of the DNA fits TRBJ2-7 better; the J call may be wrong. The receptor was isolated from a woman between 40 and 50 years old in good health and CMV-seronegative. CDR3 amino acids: CASSLNLGGEYEQYF. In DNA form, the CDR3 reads TGTGCCAGCAGCTTAAACCTCGGCGGCGAATACGAGCAGTACTTC.